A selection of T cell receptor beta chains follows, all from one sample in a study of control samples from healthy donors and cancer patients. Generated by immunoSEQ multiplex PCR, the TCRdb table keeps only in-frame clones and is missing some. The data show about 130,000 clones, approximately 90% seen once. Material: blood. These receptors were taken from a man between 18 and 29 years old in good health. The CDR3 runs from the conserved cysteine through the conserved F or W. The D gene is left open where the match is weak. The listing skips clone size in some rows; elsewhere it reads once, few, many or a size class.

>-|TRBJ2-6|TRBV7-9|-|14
CASSFPSGANVLTF
TGTGCCAGCAGCTTCCCCTCTGGGGCCAACGTCCTGACTTTC
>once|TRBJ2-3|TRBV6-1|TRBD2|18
CASSETSGGARRTDTQYF
TGTGCCAGCAGTGAGACTAGCGGGGGGGCACGACGAACAGATACGCAGTATTTT
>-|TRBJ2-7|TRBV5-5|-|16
CASSSPWDSASYEQYF
TGTGCCAGCAGCTCACCTTGGGACTCGGCGTCCTACGAGCAGTACTTC
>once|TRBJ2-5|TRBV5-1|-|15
CASSLYASGQETQYF
TGCGCCAGCAGCTTGTACGCTAGTGGGCAAGAGACCCAGTACTTC
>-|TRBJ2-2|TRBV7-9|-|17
CASSFGRAELVAGELFF
TGTGCCAGCAGCTTCGGTCGAGCAGAGTTGGTGGCCGGGGAGCTGTTTTTT
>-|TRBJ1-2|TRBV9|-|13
CASSLAGDYGYTF
TGTGCCAGCAGCCTGGCCGGAGACTATGGCTACACCTTC
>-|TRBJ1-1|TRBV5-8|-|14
CASSLWTQNTEAFF
TGTGCCAGCAGCTTGTGGACGCAGAACACTGAAGCTTTCTTT
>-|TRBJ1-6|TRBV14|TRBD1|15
CASSLKPRGNSPLHF
TGTGCCAGCAGCCTTAAACCCAGGGGGAATTCACCCCTCCACTTT
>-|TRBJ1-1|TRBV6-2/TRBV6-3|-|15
CASSYRGQSGTEAFF
TGTGCCAGCAGTTACCGCGGACAGTCGGGGACTGAAGCTTTCTTT
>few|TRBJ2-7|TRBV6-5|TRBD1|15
CASSRKPGQGREQYF
TGTGCCAGCAGCCGCAAACCGGGACAGGGTCGCGAGCAGTACTTC
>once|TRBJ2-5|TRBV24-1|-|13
CATSDPPRETQYF
TGTGCCACCAGTGATCCCCCCCGGGAGACCCAGTACTTC
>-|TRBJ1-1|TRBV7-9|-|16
CASRLAQGWGNTEAFF
TGTGCCAGCAGGCTAGCCCAGGGTTGGGGGAACACTGAAGCTTTCTTT
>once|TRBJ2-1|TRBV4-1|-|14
CASSQSWGNNEQFF
TGCGCCAGCAGCCAGAGTTGGGGGAACAATGAGCAGTTCTTC
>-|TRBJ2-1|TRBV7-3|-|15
CASSSTLAPYNEQFF
TGTGCCAGCAGCTCAACGTTGGCACCCTACAATGAGCAGTTCTTC
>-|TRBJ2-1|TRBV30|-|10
CAWKVDEQFF
TGTGCCTGGAAGGTGGATGAGCAGTTCTTC
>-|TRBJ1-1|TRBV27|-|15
CASSLSPTDRGLAFF
TGTGCCAGCAGTTTATCCCCCACAGACCGAGGGTTAGCTTTCTTT
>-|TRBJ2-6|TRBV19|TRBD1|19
CASSPPPGQGAPGANVLTF
TGTGCCAGTAGTCCGCCGCCGGGACAGGGGGCGCCCGGGGCCAACGTCCTGACTTTC
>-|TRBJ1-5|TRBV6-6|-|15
CASSYGPYSNQPQHF
TGTGCCAGCAGCTACGGACCTTATAGCAATCAGCCCCAGCATTTT
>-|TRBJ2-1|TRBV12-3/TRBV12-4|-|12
CASSPYSSEQFF
TGTGCCAGCAGCCCGTATTCAAGCGAGCAGTTCTTC
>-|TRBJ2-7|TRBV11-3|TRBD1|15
CASSSGDRRKCEQYF
TGTGCCAGCAGCTCTGGGGACAGGAGGAAGTGCGAGCAGTACTTC
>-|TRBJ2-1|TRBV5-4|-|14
CASSLVGRGDEQFF
TGTGCCAGCAGCTTGGTTGGACGAGGCGATGAGCAGTTCTTC
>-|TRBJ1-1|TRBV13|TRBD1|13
CASSSTGATEAFF
TGTGCCAGCAGCTCCACAGGGGCCACTGAAGCTTTCTTT
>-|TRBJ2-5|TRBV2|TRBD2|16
CASSDSAGVGQETQYF
TGTGCCAGCAGTGATTCGGCGGGGGTTGGACAAGAGACCCAGTACTTC
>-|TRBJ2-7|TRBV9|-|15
CASSVALGGLYEQYF
TGTGCCAGCAGCGTAGCTCTGGGGGGCCTATATGAGCAGTACTTC
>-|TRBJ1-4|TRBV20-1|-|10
CSAIGEKLFF
TGCAGTGCAATTGGGGAAAAACTGTTTTTT
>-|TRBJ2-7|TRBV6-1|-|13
CASSESESYEQYF
TGTGCCAGCAGTGAATCGGAGTCCTACGAGCAGTACTTC
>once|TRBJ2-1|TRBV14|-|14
CASSQAQGGTEQFF
TGTGCCAGCAGCCAAGCGCAAGGCGGCACTGAGCAGTTCTTC
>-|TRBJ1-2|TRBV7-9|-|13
CASSLTGDYGYTF
TGTGCCAGCAGCTTAACAGGAGACTATGGCTACACCTTC
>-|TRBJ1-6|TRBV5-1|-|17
CASSLTLAAAANSPLHF
TGCGCCAGCAGCTTGACCCTCGCGGCCGCCGCTAATTCACCCCTCCACTTT
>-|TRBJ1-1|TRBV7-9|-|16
CASSLRDWGPRTEAFF
TGTGCCAGCAGCTTAAGGGATTGGGGCCCGCGTACTGAAGCTTTCTTT
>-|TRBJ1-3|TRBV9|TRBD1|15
CASSVGQISGNTIYF
TGTGCCAGCAGCGTGGGACAGATCTCTGGAAACACCATATATTTT
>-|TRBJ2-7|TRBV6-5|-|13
CASSPGRTYEQYF
TGTGCCAGCAGTCCGGGACGGACCTACGAGCAGTACTTC
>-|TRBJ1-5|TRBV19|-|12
CASKARSGSQHF
TGTGCCAGTAAAGCCAGATCAGGGTCCCAGCATTTT
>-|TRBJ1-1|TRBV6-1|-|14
CASSDTGWNTEAFF
TGTGCCAGCAGTGATACAGGGTGGAACACTGAAGCTTTCTTT
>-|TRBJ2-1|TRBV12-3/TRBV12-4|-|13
CASSLDREYEQFF
TGTGCCAGCAGTTTAGACAGGGAATATGAGCAGTTCTTC
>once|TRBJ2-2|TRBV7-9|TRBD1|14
CASGTVGNTGELFF
TGTGCCAGCGGGACAGTGGGAAACACCGGGGAGCTGTTTTTT
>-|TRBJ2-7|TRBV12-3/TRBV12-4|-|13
CASSFRLDHEQYF
TGTGCCAGCAGTTTCAGGCTAGACCACGAGCAGTACTTC
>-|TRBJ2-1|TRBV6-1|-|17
CASSDRRGRGSYNEQFF
TGTGCCAGCAGTGACAGACGGGGGCGAGGCTCCTACAATGAGCAGTTCTTC
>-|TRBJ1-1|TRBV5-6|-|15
CASSLGLGGNTEAFF
TGTGCCAGCAGCTTGGGCCTAGGGGGGAACACTGAAGCTTTCTTT
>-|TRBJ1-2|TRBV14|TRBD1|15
CASSPLGEGAYGYTF
TGTGCCAGCAGCCCCCTCGGCGAGGGGGCCTATGGCTACACCTTC